The 30 T cell receptor beta chains below were found in one sample sequenced in a study of post-analysis software for immune sequencing data. TCR beta libraries were prepared from cDNA with unique molecular identifiers. TCRdb called the PCR reads again in MiXCR, with one record for every CDR3 protein. The sample comprises over 700,000 distinct CDR3 sequences, roughly 29% of which are singletons, and around 0.56% rests with the top ten. Study observations and caveats: About 5 TRBV segments occurring more often in patients than controls included TRBV5-6, TRBV5-1 and TRBV20-1.

Their antigen targets remain unknown. The sequenced sample was blood. The receptors shown here come from a girl under 18 with multiple sclerosis.

This clonotype was counted a few times. The chain recombines TRBV12-3 or TRBV12-4 with TRBJ1-5; possible D gene TRBD1, 6 bases. V lost 2 bases and J 7 bases, leaving 24 bases between the germline ends. The CDR3 consists of 18 residues. CDR3 region: CASSLRGPTGGPLQPQHF. The CDR3 nucleotides are TGTGCCAGCAGTTTAAGGGGACCCACCGGGGGCCCTCTCCAGCCCCAGCATTTT.

This clonotype was picked up a small number of times. The gene calls are TRBV28 and TRBJ2-7; no firm D call. Germline lookup yields CDR1 MDHEN and CDR2 SYDVKM. Trimming took 8 bases from V and 0 from J, leaving 5 bases between them. CDR3 length: 11 amino acids. The CDR3 bases are TGTGCCAGCTTCAGCTCCTACGAGCAGTACTTC. This sequence encodes CASFSSYEQYF.

The chain employs TRBV7-9 and TRBJ2-3; TRBD2 might be the D (6 bases). Trimming removed 5 bases at V and 5 bases at J, with 17 bases between. The CDR3 loop spans 15 amino acids. From germline, CDR1 is SEHNR and CDR2 FQNEAQ (reference sequence). The CDR3 spells CASSATTGVGDTQYF. CDR3 DNA sequence: TGTGCCAGCAGCGCGACGACGGGGGTGGGAGATACGCAGTATTTT.

The chain combines TRBV5-1 with TRBJ2-7; 8 bases are shared with TRBD1. The length of the CDR3 is 18 residues. With 0 bases clipped from V and 2 bases from J, the junction kept 13 bases outside the gene matches. Germline V gene sequence: CDR1 SGHRS, CDR2 YFSETQ. CDR3 amino acids: CASSLEPTGQGSAYEQYF. The CDR3 DNA follows: TGCGCCAGCAGCTTGGAACCCACAGGACAGGGTTCTGCCTACGAGCAGTACTTC.

This clonotype was counted a few times. CDR3 DNA: TGTGCCAGCAGTTACTCCTACGAGCGAACCTACAATGAGCAGTTCTTC. Its translation: CASSYSYERTYNEQFF. The chain employs TRBV6-2 or TRBV6-3 and TRBJ2-1; D remains unclear. The CDR3 runs to 16 residues. V shed 0 bases and J shed 2 bases, with 11 bases lying between them. Germline assignment: CDR1 MNHEY and CDR2 SVGEGT.

The chain uses TRBV20-1 and TRBJ1-1, with a tentative D call TRBD1 (5 bases). CDR1 and CDR2 from the germline V gene are DFQATT and SNEGSKA (reference sequence). V was clipped by 7 bases and J by 1 base, with 13 bases between them. The CDR3 has 13 amino acids. CDR3: CSVKWGQNTEAFF. CDR3 DNA sequence: TGCAGTGTAAAGTGGGGCCAGAACACTGAAGCTTTCTTT.

The rearrangement links TRBV7-2 to TRBJ2-5, with D tentatively TRBD1 (6 bases). The V and J ends lost 5 bases and 1 base respectively, with 17 bases between them. The CDR3 is 16 residues long. Per germline, CDR1 SGHTA and CDR2 FQGNSA. In DNA form, the CDR3 reads TGTGCCAGCAGCCCCAGGGGACACTCAAGCCAAGAGACCCAGTACTTC. Translating gives CASSPRGHSSQETQYF.

V usage is TRBV5-6 and J usage is TRBJ1-2; no definite D call. Trimming stripped 0 bases from V and 3 bases from J, with 12 bases between. CDR1 and CDR2 from the germline V gene are SGHDT and YYEEEE. CDR3 size: 15 residues. The DNA for the CDR3 is TGTGCCAGCAGCTTGGTGGTGGGGAACCACTATGGCTACACCTTC. It encodes CASSLVVGNHYGYTF.

V gene TRBV7-2 combines with J gene TRBJ1-1; D gene unclear. Trimming cost V 1 base and J 4 bases, with 10 bases left between them. The CDR3 covers 14 residues. The germline CDR1 and CDR2 sequences are SGHTA and FQGNSA. The DNA for the CDR3 is TGTGCCAGCAGCTTAGGGGGTTCCATCACTGAAGCTTTCTTT. It is translated as CASSLGGSITEAFF.

This clonotype appeared once. The rearrangement links TRBV12-3 or TRBV12-4 to TRBJ2-1; D not resolved. V shed 7 bases and J shed 7 bases, with 8 bases lying between them. The CDR3 consists of 11 residues. CDR3 region: CASTSRNEQFF. The CDR3 DNA follows: TGTGCCAGCACCTCCCGAAATGAGCAGTTCTTC.

This clonotype was counted between two and nine times. The chain uses TRBV20-1 and TRBJ2-1, with D unclear. This CDR3 has 13 residues. CDR1 and CDR2 from the germline V gene are DFQATT and SNEGSKA (reference sequence). Trimming shortened V by 3 bases and J by 1 base, and 7 bases separated the two germline ends. The CDR3 bases are TGCAGTGCTAGCCCGGGTTCCTACAATGAGCAGTTCTTC. Its protein is CSASPGSYNEQFF.

CDR3 DNA sequence: TGTGCCAGCAGCCCGAGACTGACCGGACTAGCGGGTTCCTACGAGCAGTACTTC. It specifies CASSPRLTGLAGSYEQYF. J is TRBJ2-7 and V is TRBV7-9, with TRBD2 matching 11 bases. Germline CDR1 reads SEHNR; CDR2 reads FQNEAQ (reference sequence). V shed 5 bases, J shed 1 base, and the junction held 13 bases outside the gene matches. CDR3 size: 18 residues.

This clonotype occurred a few times. The rearrangement links TRBV20-1 to TRBJ2-3; 9 positions agree with TRBD1. CDR1 and CDR2 (germline): DFQATT, SNEGSKA (reference sequence). Trimming cost V 4 bases and J 9 bases; bases outside gene matches: 8. The CDR3 spans 13 residues. The CDR3 bases are TGCAGTGCTAAGGGACAGGGTGGAGAGACGCAGTATTTT. It translates to CSAKGQGGETQYF.

This clonotype was seen only a few times. The DNA for the CDR3 is TGCGCCAGCAGCTCTACAGGGGACGCTAACTATGGCTACACCTTC. Translated, it gives CASSSTGDANYGYTF. The V gene is TRBV5-1, the J gene TRBJ1-2; 7 nucleotides agree with TRBD1. V dropped 3 bases and J dropped 0; count of bases not matched to a gene: 5. CDR3 length: 15 amino acids. Germline lookup yields CDR1 SGHRS and CDR2 YFSETQ. The full variable domain, rest sourced from reference TRBV5-1 and TRBJ1-2, is KAGVTQTPRYLIKTRGQQVTLSCSPISGHRSVSWYQQTPGQGLQFLFEYFSETQRNKGNFPGRFSGRQFSNSRSEMNVSTLELGDSALYLCASSSTGDANYGYTFGSGTRLTVV.

This clonotype was observed at least ten times. The V gene is TRBV7-2, the J gene TRBJ2-7; 7 positions match TRBD1. CDR3 length equals 13 residues. After removal of 5 bases from V and 2 bases from J, the junction contained 3 bases not matched to a gene. Germline CDR1 SGHTA, CDR2 FQGNSA. The CDR3 bases are TGTGCCAGCAGCCGGGACAGACCCTACGAGCAGTACTTC. Its protein is CASSRDRPYEQYF. Together with reference TRBV7-2 and TRBJ2-7, the CDR3 gives the full variable domain: GAGVSQSPSNKVTEKGKDVELRCDPISGHTALYWYRQSLGQGLEFLIYFQGNSAPDKSGLPSDRFSAERTGGSVSTLTIQRTQQEDSAVYLCASSRDRPYEQYFGPGTRLTVT.

CDR3 coding DNA: TGTGCCAGCAACCCCCCTAGCGGGTTCAGGGGGCAGTTCTTC. Its protein product is CASNPPSGFRGQFF. The gene calls are TRBV28 and TRBJ2-1; TRBD2 matches at 8 bases. With V trimmed by 7 bases and J by 12 bases, 14 bases remained unmatched. Per germline, CDR1 MDHEN and CDR2 SYDVKM. This CDR3 contains 14 residues. The entire variable domain, with the rest obtained from reference TRBV28 and TRBJ2-1, is as follows: DVKVTQSSRYLVKRTGEKVFLECVQDMDHENMFWYRQDPGLGLRLIYFSYDVKMKEKGDIPEGYSVSREKKERFSLILESASTNQTSMYLCASNPPSGFRGQFFGPGTRLTVL.

The gene calls are TRBV6-2 or TRBV6-3 and TRBJ2-7; 7 positions match TRBD2. Per the germline V gene, CDR1 is MNHEY and CDR2 is SVGEGT. J gave up 7 bases and V 6 bases, and 12 bases lay outside the gene matches. CDR3 length: 14 residues. This CDR3 reads CASRYGGRAGEQYF. For the CDR3, the DNA is TGTGCCAGCAGGTACGGTGGGAGGGCCGGAGAGCAGTACTTC.

With regard to this clonotype: The junction departs from the called germline gene at one end, perhaps through a read error. The chain links TRBV7-9 to TRBJ2-6; TRBD1 agrees at 9 bases. The CDR3 has 17 amino acids. Germline V gene data show CDR1 as SEHNR and CDR2 as FQNEAQ (reference sequence). The CDR3 sequence is CASSSGTGSSGADVLTF. The CDR3 DNA follows: TGTGCCAGCAGCTCAGGGACAGGGAGCTCTGGGGCCGACGTCCTGACTTTC.

This chain joins TRBV29-1 and TRBJ2-6; 8 positions agree with TRBD2. This CDR3 is built from 16 residues. Germline CDR1 SQVTM, CDR2 ANQGSEA. J lost 2 bases, V lost 4 bases, and 7 bases had no gene match. The CDR3 DNA sequence: TGCAGCGTTGGAGATAGCGGGATACCTGGGGCCAACGTCCTGACTTTC. Translating gives CSVGDSGIPGANVLTF.

This rearrangement joins TRBV12-5 to TRBJ1-1, with D perhaps TRBD1 (5 bases). Trimming stripped 4 bases from V and 5 bases from J, with 20 bases between. CDR3 length equals 16 residues. Germline assignment: CDR1 LGHNT and CDR2 FRNRAP. The CDR3 bases are TGTGCTAGTGGTTCCTGGACTGTCTTGGGGGGAACTGAAGCTTTCTTT. This translates into CASGSWTVLGGTEAFF.

V and J are TRBV7-9 and TRBJ1-2; a weak D match, TRBD1 (5 bases). The CDR3 length is 17 residues. Trimming shortened V by 4 bases and J by 4 bases, and 22 bases separated the two germline ends. Germline lookup yields CDR1 SEHNR and CDR2 FQNEAQ (reference sequence). For the CDR3, the DNA is TGTGCCAGCAGCTCTCCCCGGTGGGCAGGGCGTCTCTATGGCTACACCTTC. Translated: CASSSPRWAGRLYGYTF. The full variable domain, completed using reference TRBV7-9 and TRBJ1-2, is DTGVSQNPRHKITKRGQNVTFRCDPISEHNRLYWYRQTLGQGPEFLTYFQNEAQLEKSRLLSDRFSAERPKGSFSTLEIQRTEQGDSAMYLCASSSPRWAGRLYGYTFGSGTRLTVV.

The J gene is TRBJ1-1, the V gene TRBV6-1; 8 bases agree with TRBD1. With 4 bases clipped from V and 3 bases from J, the junction kept 13 bases outside the gene matches. The length of the CDR3 is 17 residues. Germline V gene sequence: CDR1 MNHNS, CDR2 SASEGT. This CDR3 reads CASSGTGLPGRYTEAFF. CDR3 DNA: TGTGCCAGCAGTGGGACAGGGCTCCCGGGCAGGTACACTGAAGCTTTCTTT.

This chain uses TRBV20-1 with TRBJ2-4; 9 bases agree with TRBD2. Looked up from germline, CDR1 is DFQATT and CDR2 is SNEGSKA (reference sequence). The CDR3 loop spans 14 amino acids. The J segment lost 6 bases and the V segment lost 5 bases, leaving 8 bases of the junction unmatched. CDR3 protein: CSAGVAGGPNIQYF. CDR3 DNA sequence: TGCAGTGCTGGAGTGGCGGGAGGGCCAAACATTCAGTACTTC.

This clonotype was counted many times. The rearrangement uses TRBV7-2 and TRBJ2-5, with D unresolved. CDR1 is SGHTA and CDR2 is FQGNSA in the germline V gene. V lost 4 bases and J 1 base, leaving 19 bases between the germline ends. This CDR3 comprises 17 residues. CDR3 sequence: CASSSGRQSGLQETQYF. CDR3 in DNA: TGTGCCAGCAGCTCCGGGCGACAATCTGGTCTCCAAGAGACCCAGTACTTC.

V is TRBV29-1 and J is TRBJ2-1, with 10 positions matching TRBD2. There are 14 residues in the CDR3. The germline gives CDR1 SQVTM, CDR2 ANQGSEA. After removal of 3 bases from V and 4 bases from J, the junction contained 3 bases not matched to a gene. The CDR3 spells CSVEGLANYNEQFF. CDR3 coding DNA: TGCAGCGTTGAGGGACTAGCGAATTACAATGAGCAGTTCTTC.

The V and J genes are TRBV20-1 and TRBJ2-3; the match to TRBD2 covers 10 bases. Germline-derived CDR1 and CDR2 are DFQATT and SNEGSKA (reference sequence). The V gene end was trimmed by 3 bases and the J gene end by 1 base; junction bases not matched to a gene: 7. The CDR3 consists of 16 residues. The CDR3 loop is CSASDLGTSGTDTQYF. The CDR3 DNA reads TGCAGTGCTAGTGATCTTGGGACTAGCGGCACAGATACGCAGTATTTT.

This clonotype has a handful of counts. The rearrangement uses TRBV9 and TRBJ2-1, with TRBD1 matching 9 bases. After removal of 2 bases from V and 4 bases from J, the junction contained 4 bases not matched to a gene. The CDR3 sequence is 15 residues long. From germline, CDR1 is SGDLS and CDR2 YYNGEE. CDR3 nucleotides: TGTGCCAGCAGCGTCGACAGGGGGGGGTACAATGAGCAGTTCTTC. As protein: CASSVDRGGYNEQFF.

CDR3 in DNA: TGTGCCAGCACAATTCGGACGGGACTTGGGTACAATGAGCAGTTCTTC. Translated, it gives CASTIRTGLGYNEQFF. This chain joins TRBV27 and TRBJ2-1, with D perhaps matching TRBD2 (6 bases). CDR3 length equals 16 residues. V was shortened by 7 bases and J by 4 bases, with 20 bases between the two germline ends. The germline V gene encodes CDR1 MNHEY and CDR2 SMNVEV (reference sequence).

In the case of this clonotype: This may stem from a read error, because a much larger clone lies one nucleotide away. This rearrangement joins TRBV11-2 to TRBJ2-4; unclear D gene. The CDR3 contains 11 residues. Germline CDR1 and CDR2: SGHAT and FQNNGV. Trimming pared 3 bases from V and 8 bases from J, leaving 5 bases between. The chain's CDR3 is CASSFQDIQYF. The DNA for the CDR3 is TGTGCCAGCAGCTTTCAGGACATTCAGTACTTC.

V is TRBV10-3 and J is TRBJ1-2, with D possibly matching TRBD1 (5 bases). Germline CDR1 and CDR2: ENHRY and SYGVKD. The CDR3 has 12 residues. Trimming removed 6 bases at V and 3 bases at J, with 8 bases between. In nucleotides, the CDR3 is TGTGCCATCAGAGGGGCCGACTATGGCTACACCTTC. Its protein product is CAIRGADYGYTF.